Included here is one T cell receptor beta chain sequence, with context. The source of the sample is a study of cytomegalovirus exposure and HLA in healthy donors. Germline loops: CDR1 SGHTA, CDR2 FQGNSA. V lost 3 bases to trimming and J lost 5 bases, with 7 bases between them. CDR3 length: 12 residues. Vbeta (60) and Jbeta (13) primers were used in the PCR. The method was immunoSEQ multiplex PCR; TCRdb's version includes in-frame clones alone and lacks a portion of them. The sample lists under 45,000 clones, around 60% seen once, with roughly 8.9% in the top ten. CMV serostatus was not recorded for this donor.

This TCR was sampled from a human donor in good health. This sequence joins TRBV7-2 and TRBJ1-2; TRBD1 might be the D (5 bases). Sequenced sample: PBMCs. The DNA of the CDR3 is TGTGCCAGCAGCTTCGCAGGGTATGGCTACACCTTC. Translated, it gives CASSFAGYGYTF.